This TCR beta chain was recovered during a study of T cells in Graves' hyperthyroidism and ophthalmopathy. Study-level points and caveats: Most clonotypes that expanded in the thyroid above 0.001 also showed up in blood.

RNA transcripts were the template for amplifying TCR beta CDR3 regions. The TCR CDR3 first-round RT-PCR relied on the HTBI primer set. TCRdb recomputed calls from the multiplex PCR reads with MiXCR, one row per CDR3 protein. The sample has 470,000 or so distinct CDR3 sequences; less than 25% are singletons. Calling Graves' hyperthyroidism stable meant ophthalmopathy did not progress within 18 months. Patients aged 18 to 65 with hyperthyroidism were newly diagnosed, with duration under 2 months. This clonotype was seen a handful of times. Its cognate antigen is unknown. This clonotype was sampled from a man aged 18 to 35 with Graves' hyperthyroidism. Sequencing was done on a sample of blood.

The CDR3 region has the DNA TGTGCCACCAGGGGGACAGAAGGCCCCGATACGCAGTATTTT. It encodes CATRGTEGPDTQYF. V and J are TRBV15 and TRBJ2-3, with 7 bases identical to TRBD1. This CDR3 has 14 residues. With V trimmed by 6 bases and J by 6 bases, 9 bases remained unmatched. Germline CDR1 LNHNV, CDR2 YYDKDF (reference sequence).